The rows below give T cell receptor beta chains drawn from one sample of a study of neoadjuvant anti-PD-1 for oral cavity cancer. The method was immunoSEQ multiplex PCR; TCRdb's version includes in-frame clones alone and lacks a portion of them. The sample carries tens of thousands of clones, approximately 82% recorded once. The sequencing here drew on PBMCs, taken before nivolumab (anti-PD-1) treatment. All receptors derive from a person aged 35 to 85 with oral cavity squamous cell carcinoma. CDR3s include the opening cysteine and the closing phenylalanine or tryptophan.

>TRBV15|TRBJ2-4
CATSPQGRGNIQYF
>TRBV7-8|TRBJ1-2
CASSLEGALNYGYTF
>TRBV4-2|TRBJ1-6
CASSQDFAQGGSPLHF
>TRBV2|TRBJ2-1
CASAAGETNNEQFF
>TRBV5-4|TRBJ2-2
CASSLEGGQTTGELFF
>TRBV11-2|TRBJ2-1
CASSFLTSGGSSYNEQFF
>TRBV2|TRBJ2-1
CASSDTILGNEQFF
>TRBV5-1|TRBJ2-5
CASSLGSSPQETQYF
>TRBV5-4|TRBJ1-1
CASSVDLAGQTEAFF
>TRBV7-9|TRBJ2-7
CASSLVWGLGGSYEQYF
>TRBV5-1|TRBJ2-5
CASSLLFGTAETQYF
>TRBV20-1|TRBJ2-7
CSARVTYEQYF
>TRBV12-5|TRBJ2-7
CASGSGGAGGTYEQYF
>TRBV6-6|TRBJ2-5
CASSSGPQETQYF
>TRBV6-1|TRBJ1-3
CASRSGGGGNTIYF
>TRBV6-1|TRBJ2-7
CASHRLAGPYEQYF
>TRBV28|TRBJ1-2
CASSLLNRGGSGYTF